The clone carrying this TCR beta chain was picked up a small number of times. Its specificity is unknown. Uncontrolled infection, other autoimmune disease, pregnancy or lactation disqualified patients from enrolment. The study based diagnoses on clinical symptoms, serum thyroxine and TRAb, thyroid ultrasound and orbital computed tomography. TCR beta CDR3 regions were amplified from RNA. The TCR CDR3 was amplified in a first-round RT-PCR using the HTBI primer set. In TCRdb, the multiplex PCR reads were re-called with MiXCR into one record per CDR3 protein. The sample contains roughly 500,000 distinct CDR3 sequences, 46% of which appear only once. The CDR3 extends over 13 amino acids. Trimming removed 5 bases from V and 1 base from J, with 10 bases in between. CDR1 and CDR2 (germline): SGHRS, YFSETQ. The data derive from a study of T cells in Graves' hyperthyroidism and ophthalmopathy. Study-level results: Blood also showed most of the thyroid clonotypes that were expanded above 0.001. Using 13 V-J features, a model discriminated ophthalmopathy from stable hyperthyroidism.

The clonotype comes from an adult woman with Graves' disease, either hyperthyroidism or ophthalmopathy (not recorded which). The chain employs TRBV5-1 and TRBJ2-7, with no clear D. The sample taken for sequencing was peripheral blood or thyroid tissue (not recorded which). CDR3 bases: TGCGCCAGCAGTTATCAGAAGTCCTACGAGCAGTACTTC. Its protein product is CASSYQKSYEQYF.